This T cell receptor (beta chain) was documented in a study of T-cell reconstitution after alpha-beta-depleted transplantation in children. Germline trimming cut 2 bases from V and 5 bases from J; bases unmatched to any gene: 5. The CDR3 contains 16 residues. Germline V gene lookup returns CDR1 MNHEY and CDR2 SVGAGI. This clonotype appeared a few times. Unique molecular identifiers were used to barcode this TCRbeta library. Using its own MiXCR run on the PCR reads, TCRdb lists one record per CDR3 protein. The sample consists of hundreds of thousands of distinct CDR3 sequences, under 15% of them appearing once.

The specimen was PBMCs from the stem cell graft donor, collected from the stem cell graft. The V and J genes are TRBV6-5 and TRBJ1-4; 10 positions agree with TRBD1. The receptor's source is a human donor who donated a stem cell graft to a child with combined immunodeficiency. The CDR3: CASSYPPGQGNEKLFF. The CDR3 region has the DNA TGTGCCAGCAGTTACCCACCGGGACAGGGGAATGAAAAACTGTTTTTT.